This entry features one T cell receptor beta chain sequence. No antigen is known for it. The sample comes from a study of lymphopenia after photon versus proton radiotherapy. Findings of the study overall: Relative stability marked proton patients; photon patients lost diversity and naive cells. Oligoclonal CD8+ Temra expansion after nadir drove photon patients' diversity drop.

The V gene end was trimmed by 5 bases and the J gene end by 6 bases; junction bases not matched to a gene: 4. CDR3 length equals 14 residues. The germline V gene encodes CDR1 SGHTA and CDR2 FQGNSA. Using immunoSEQ multiplex PCR, the repertoire was profiled, and TCRdb retains in-frame clones only, with some absent. The sample includes roughly 40,000 clones, about four fifths seen only once; the top ten take around 25%. V gene TRBV7-2 combines with J gene TRBJ2-1; 10 bases are a match to TRBD1. The origin of this receptor is a woman between 65 and 79 years old with pancreatic cancer. Sequenced material: peripheral blood, taken from a patient treated with proton-based radiotherapy. CDR3 DNA sequence: TGTGCCAGCAGCCGGGACAGGGGCGCCAATGAGCAGTTCTTC. Translated: CASSRDRGANEQFF.